This is a list of T cell receptor beta chains from one sample in a study of T-cell memory formation after mild COVID-19. TCRdb reprocessed the 5' RACE reads via MiXCR and lists one record per CDR3 protein. The table shows about 560,000 distinct CDR3 sequences, with approximately 19% occurring only once. The specimen was PBMCs or a T cell subset sorted from them (not recorded which). The source is an adult woman who had mild COVID-19 (a few samples of this study predate the infection). Cell type and time point are not known. Each CDR3 is given with its conserved first and last residue. A D gene is named only where the DNA matches it firmly. The size entry is marked missing in some rows and otherwise reads once, few, many or a size class.

size	D	V	J	DNA	CDR3
NA	NA	TRBV7-8	TRBJ1-1	TGTGCCAGCAGCTTAGATTTGCCGGGGAACACTGAAGCTTTCTTT	CASSLDLPGNTEAFF
few	TRBD2	TRBV7-8	TRBJ2-1	TGTGCCAGCAGCTTAGGACTAGCGGGCCACGGTGAGCAGTTCTTC	CASSLGLAGHGEQFF
NA	TRBD2	TRBV11-2	TRBJ2-3	TGTGCCAGCAGCCCAAGACTTAGCGGGAGGACAGATACGCAGTATTTT	CASSPRLSGRTDTQYF
NA	TRBD1	TRBV5-4	TRBJ2-7	TGTGCCAGCAGCGCACAGGGGGACGAGCAGTACTTC	CASSAQGDEQYF
many	NA	TRBV7-2	TRBJ2-2	TGTGCCAGCAGCTTTTCGTTGGGAGCCGGGGAGCTGTTTTTT	CASSFSLGAGELFF
NA	NA	TRBV12-3/TRBV12-4	TRBJ2-5	TGTGCCAGCAGTTTGTCCTGGAGGACCCTCCAAGAGACCCAGTACTTC	CASSLSWRTLQETQYF
few	TRBD2	TRBV6-5	TRBJ2-7	TGTGCCAGCAGTTATTCCCCAGCGGGAGGGAACTACGAGCAGTACTTC	CASSYSPAGGNYEQYF
many	NA	TRBV28	TRBJ2-7	TGTGCCAGCAGTCCCCGGGGGCGGTCCTACGAGCAGTACTTC	CASSPRGRSYEQYF
few	NA	TRBV29-1	TRBJ2-7	TGCAGCGTGCTACTAGGACACACCAACGAGCAGTACTTC	CSVLLGHTNEQYF
NA	TRBD1	TRBV7-8	TRBJ2-7	TGTGCCAGCAGCTATCGTCCCGGGACAGGGAACGAGCAGTACTTC	CASSYRPGTGNEQYF
NA	TRBD1	TRBV4-1	TRBJ1-1	TGCGCCAGCAGCCAAGAAGACGCCCCCGGGACAGGGGACAGAAACACTGAAGCTTTCTTT	CASSQEDAPGTGDRNTEAFF
NA	TRBD1	TRBV18	TRBJ2-2	TGTGCCAGCTCATTCGGGACAGGGGACAACACCGGGGAGCTGTTTTTT	CASSFGTGDNTGELFF
many	TRBD1	TRBV29-1	TRBJ2-7	TGCAGCGTTGAAGATCAGGGACAGGGAGCCTACGAGCAGTACTTC	CSVEDQGQGAYEQYF
few	TRBD1	TRBV27	TRBJ1-2	TGTGCCAGCAGTTCTCCGACAGGGGGATCGCATGGCTACACCTTC	CASSSPTGGSHGYTF
few	NA	TRBV2	TRBJ2-7	TGTGCCAGCAGTGAAGAGAAGGGGAACTACGAGCAGTACTTC	CASSEEKGNYEQYF
NA	TRBD2	TRBV5-8	TRBJ2-5	TGTGCCAGCAGCTTCCTCGCTGTAGCGGGAACCCCAGGGACCCAGTACTTC	CASSFLAVAGTPGTQYF
many	TRBD2	TRBV9	TRBJ2-3	TGTGCCAGCAGCCGAGGACTAGCGGATGCCACAGATACGCAGTATTTT	CASSRGLADATDTQYF
NA	TRBD2	TRBV7-8	TRBJ2-5	TGTGCCAGCAGCTTAGGACTAGCGGGGGCCCAAGAGACCCAGTACTTC	CASSLGLAGAQETQYF
many	NA	TRBV4-3	TRBJ2-2	TGCGCCAGCAGCCAAGAGTCGGGGGCCGGCGGGGAGCTGTTTTTT	CASSQESGAGGELFF
few	NA	TRBV12-3/TRBV12-4	TRBJ1-4	TGTGCCAGCAGCTCGGTACAGCCTGAAAAACTGTTTTTT	CASSSVQPEKLFF
few	TRBD1	TRBV27	TRBJ2-7	TGTGCCAGCAGTCCCGGGGACAGGGGAGGGTACGAGCAGTACTTC	CASSPGDRGGYEQYF
NA	NA	TRBV28	TRBJ2-1	TGTGCCAGCAGTTACAGGGTTAAGGGAACCTACAATGAGCAGTTCTTC	CASSYRVKGTYNEQFF
few	TRBD2	TRBV5-1	TRBJ2-3	TGCGCCAGCAGCTTGGACGTCGGGGGGGCTTCAGATACGCAGTATTTT	CASSLDVGGASDTQYF
NA	TRBD1	TRBV30	TRBJ2-3	TGTGCCTGGAGTGTACGAGTCAGGGGGCACGCAGATACGCAGTATTTT	CAWSVRVRGHADTQYF
few	TRBD1	TRBV7-8	TRBJ2-7	TGTGCCAGCAGCACACGGACAGGGACCTCCTACGAGCAGTACTTC	CASSTRTGTSYEQYF
NA	TRBD2	TRBV7-8	TRBJ2-1	TGTGCCAGCAGCTTAGCGTTGGCGGGAGGGCCTCATGAGCAGTTCTTC	CASSLALAGGPHEQFF
few	NA	TRBV27	TRBJ2-1	TGTGCCAGCAGTTTAAATGTTCTGGATGAGCAGTTCTTC	CASSLNVLDEQFF
few	TRBD1	TRBV7-6	TRBJ2-5	TGTGCCAGCAGCCAGGGGGCGTGGACGGGGATCCAAGAGACCCAGTACTTC	CASSQGAWTGIQETQYF
NA	NA	TRBV5-6	TRBJ2-5	TGTGCCAGCAGCTTGGGGCGGGGGCGCCAGGAGACCCAGTACTTC	CASSLGRGRQETQYF
NA	NA	TRBV6-1	TRBJ2-7	TGTGCCAGCAGTGAAGAAAGGACCCGGACAAGGTCTAAATACGAGCAGTACTTC	CASSEERTRTRSKYEQYF
NA	NA	TRBV2	TRBJ1-5	TGTGCCAGCAGTGACCCAGGGCTAATCAATCAGCCCCAGCATTTT	CASSDPGLINQPQHF
few	TRBD2	TRBV11-2	TRBJ2-3	TGTGCCAGCAGCACCAGACTAGCGAAGGACGGCACAGATACGCAGTATTTT	CASSTRLAKDGTDTQYF
few	NA	TRBV7-4	TRBJ2-4	TGTGCTCCTGGGGGCCACCTAGCCAAAAACATTCAGTACTTC	CAPGGHLAKNIQYF
NA	TRBD2	TRBV24-1	TRBJ2-7	TGTGCCACCAGTCCGGGACTAGCGGGAGGTTCCGAGCAGTACTTC	CATSPGLAGGSEQYF
NA	NA	TRBV7-8	TRBJ2-7	TGTGCCAGCAGCTCCCGGACCGGGGAAGGTCCGCGCGAGCAGTACTTC	CASSSRTGEGPREQYF
few	TRBD1	TRBV7-8	TRBJ2-3	TGTGCCAGCAGCCGACGGGACAGGGGGAGCACAGATACGCAGTATTTT	CASSRRDRGSTDTQYF
NA	TRBD2	TRBV20-1	TRBJ2-5	TGCAGTGCTAGATGGGGGGGAGAGACCCAGTACTTC	CSARWGGETQYF
NA	TRBD2	TRBV5-1	TRBJ2-1	TGCGCCAGCAGCTGGGGGACTAGCGGGTCCAATGAGCAGTTCTTC	CASSWGTSGSNEQFF